Listed here are 14 T cell receptor beta chains from one sample, sequenced in a study of T cell responses to AZD1222 COVID-19 vaccine. This table comes from immunoSEQ multiplex PCR, and its TCRdb copy is limited to in-frame clones, with some not included. The sample lists 150,000 to 200,000 clones, around 93% seen once, with roughly 2.2% in the top ten. The specimen was peripheral blood, collected on day 0 of AZD1222 vaccination. These receptors all stem from an adult in good health.

The chain has TRBV18 and TRBJ2-5; maybe TRBD2 (6 bases). This CDR3 has 14 amino acids. Trimming removed 2 bases from V and 9 bases from J, with 16 bases in between. Germline V lookup: CDR1 KGHSH, CDR2 LQKENI. The CDR3 region has the DNA TGTGCCAGCTCACCAGGGGAGACTAGGTCGGCCCAGTACTTC. It encodes CASSPGETRSAQYF.

The chain links TRBV11-2 to TRBJ2-5; possibly TRBD1 for D (5 bases). Germline V lookup: CDR1 SGHAT, CDR2 FQNNGV. V was cut by 3 bases and J by 0 bases, with 11 bases left in between. The CDR3 is made up of 15 amino acids. The CDR3 bases are TGTGCCAGCAGCTTGGGGCAGAGGTACCAAGAGACCCAGTACTTC. It specifies CASSLGQRYQETQYF.

The chain joins TRBV19 to TRBJ2-5, with D possibly being TRBD1 or TRBD2 (7 bases each). The CDR3 consists of 13 residues. V lost 7 bases, J lost 4 bases, and 13 bases lay in between. Germline values: CDR1 LNHDA, CDR2 SQIVND (reference sequence). The chain's CDR3 is CASKQGRGETQYF. CDR3 sequence (DNA): TGTGCCAGTAAACAGGGGAGGGGAGAGACCCAGTACTTC.

This clone was recorded once. The J gene is TRBJ2-7, the V gene TRBV5-1, with a possible D match to TRBD2 (7 bases). The CDR3 covers 17 residues. Germline values: CDR1 SGHRS, CDR2 YFSETQ. Trimming took 4 bases from V and 2 from J, leaving 22 bases between them. CDR3 DNA sequence: TGCGCCAGCAGCGGAGGAGGGGGGGCCGTTTTTACCTACGAGCAGTACTTC. It specifies CASSGGGGAVFTYEQYF.

The chain carries TRBV7-9 and TRBJ1-6, with 9 bases lining up with TRBD1. V shed 3 bases, J shed 9 bases, and the junction held 9 bases outside the gene matches. The CDR3 runs to 16 residues. Germline V lookup: CDR1 SEHNR, CDR2 FQNEAQ (reference sequence). Here the CDR3 DNA reads TGTGCCAGCAGCTTTTGGTTAGGGACAGGGTCTTCACCCCTCCACTTT. Translated: CASSFWLGTGSSPLHF.

This chain connects TRBV6-2 or TRBV6-3 to TRBJ1-6; D unclear. Germline CDR1 MNHEY, CDR2 SVGEGT. The CDR3 contains 13 residues. The V gene lost 0 bases and the J gene lost 9 bases, with 6 bases spanning the gap. In nucleotides, the CDR3 is TGTGCCAGCAGTTACTCCGCAGGTTCACCCCTCCACTTT. This sequence encodes CASSYSAGSPLHF.

The chain carries TRBV5-1 and TRBJ2-3; TRBD1 is a possible D gene (6 bases). CDR3 length: 16 residues. The V end lost 0 bases, the J end lost 0 bases, and 11 bases lay between the germline ends. Looked up from germline, CDR1 is SGHRS and CDR2 is YFSETQ. CDR3 residues: CASSLAIRGSTDTQYF. CDR3 nucleotide sequence: TGCGCCAGCAGCTTGGCTATCAGGGGAAGCACAGATACGCAGTATTTT.

The V call is TRBV5-4, the J call TRBJ1-5, with D tentatively TRBD1 (6 bases). Trimming took off 0 bases at V and 2 bases at J, with 9 bases between the two ends. The CDR3 has 15 residues. Per germline, CDR1 SGHNT and CDR2 YYREEE (reference sequence). The CDR3 nucleotides read TGTGCCAGCAGCTTGGAGGGGGGCCGCAATCAGCCCCAGCATTTT. Translation gives CASSLEGGRNQPQHF. The variable domain in full, completed from reference TRBV5-4 and TRBJ1-5, reads ETGVTQSPTHLIKTRGQQVTLRCSSQSGHNTVSWYQQALGQGPQFIFQYYREEENGRGNFPPRFSGLQFPNYSSELNVNALELDDSALYLCASSLEGGRNQPQHFGDGTRLSIL.

The chain uses TRBV21-1 and TRBJ1-1. TRBV21-1 corresponds to a pseudogene. This CDR3 has 14 amino acids. The DNA for the CDR3 is TGTGCCAGCAGCATGAGGGAGGGAAACACTGAAGCTTTCTTT. This translates into CASSMREGNTEAFF.

This clone was picked up one time. The chain couples TRBV4-1 to TRBJ2-1, with TRBD2 identical over 8 bases. V lost 1 base and J lost 5; bases outside the gene matches: 4. The CDR3 runs 15 residues. The germline CDR1 and CDR2 sequences are MGHRA and YSYEKL. CDR3 protein: CASSQVGLVHNEQFF. The CDR3 DNA sequence: TGCGCCAGCAGCCAAGTGGGACTAGTTCACAATGAGCAGTTCTTC.

This clone was observed a single time. The chain combines TRBV19 with TRBJ2-7; possible D gene TRBD1, 6 bases. This CDR3 has 14 amino acids. Between the trimmed V and J ends, which lost 3 bases and 3 bases, there was a span of 12 bases. The germline V gene encodes CDR1 LNHDA and CDR2 SQIVND (reference sequence). CDR3 loop: CASSISDSLYEQYF. CDR3 DNA sequence: TGTGCCAGTAGTATTTCGGACAGTCTCTACGAGCAGTACTTC.

This chain joins TRBV6-5 and TRBJ1-2; 11 bases fit TRBD1. The V gene end was trimmed by 4 bases and the J gene end by 5 bases; junction bases not matched to a gene: 9. This CDR3 has 16 amino acids. In germline, CDR1 is MNHEY, CDR2 SVGAGI. The CDR3 DNA reads TGTGCCAGCAGTTCCCCTTCCCGGGACAGGGGGTATGGCTACACCTTC. Its translation is CASSSPSRDRGYGYTF.

The V gene is TRBV2, the J gene TRBJ2-5; D not certain. There are 11 residues in the CDR3. Germline V CDR1 and CDR2: SNHLY, FYNNEI. Trimming pared 7 bases from V and 1 base from J, leaving 4 bases between. The CDR3, as DNA: TGTGCCAGCAAAGTCCAAGAGACCCAGTACTTC. Protein: CASKVQETQYF.

The CDR3 bases are TGTGCCAGTAGTCCTACCCAGGGATACTATGGCTACACCTTC. Translation: CASSPTQGYYGYTF. The gene calls are TRBV19 and TRBJ1-2; D possibly corresponds to TRBD1 (5 bases). V was clipped by 5 bases and J by 3 bases, with 13 bases between them. The CDR3 spans 14 residues. Germline V CDR1 and CDR2: LNHDA, SQIVND (reference sequence).